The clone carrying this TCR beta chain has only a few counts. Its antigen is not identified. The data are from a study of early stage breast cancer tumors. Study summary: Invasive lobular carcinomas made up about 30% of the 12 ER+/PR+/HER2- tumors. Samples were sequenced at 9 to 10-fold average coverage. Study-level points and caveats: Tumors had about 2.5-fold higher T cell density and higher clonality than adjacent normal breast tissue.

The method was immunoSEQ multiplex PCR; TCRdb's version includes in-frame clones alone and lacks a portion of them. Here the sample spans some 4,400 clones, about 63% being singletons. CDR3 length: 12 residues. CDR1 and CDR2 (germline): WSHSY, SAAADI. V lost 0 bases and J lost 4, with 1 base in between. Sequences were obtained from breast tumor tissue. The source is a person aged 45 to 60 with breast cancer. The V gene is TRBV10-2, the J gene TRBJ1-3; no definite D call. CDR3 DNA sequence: TGCGCCAGCAGTGAGTCGGGAAACACCATATATTTT. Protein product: CASSESGNTIYF.